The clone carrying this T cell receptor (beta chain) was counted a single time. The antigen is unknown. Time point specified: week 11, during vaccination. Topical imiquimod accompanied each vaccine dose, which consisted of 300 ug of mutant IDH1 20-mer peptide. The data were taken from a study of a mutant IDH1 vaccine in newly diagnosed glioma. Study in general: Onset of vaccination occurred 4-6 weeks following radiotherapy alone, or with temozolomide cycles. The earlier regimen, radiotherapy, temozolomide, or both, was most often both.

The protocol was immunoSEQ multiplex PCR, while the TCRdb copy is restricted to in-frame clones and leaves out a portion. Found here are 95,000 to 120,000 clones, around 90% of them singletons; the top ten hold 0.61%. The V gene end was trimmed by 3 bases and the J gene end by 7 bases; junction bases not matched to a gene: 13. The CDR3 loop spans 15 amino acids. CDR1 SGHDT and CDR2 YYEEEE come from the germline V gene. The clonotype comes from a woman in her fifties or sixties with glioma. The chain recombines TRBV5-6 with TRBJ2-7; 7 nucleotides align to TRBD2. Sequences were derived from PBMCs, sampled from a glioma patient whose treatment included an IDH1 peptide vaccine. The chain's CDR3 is CASSWETGLTHEQYF. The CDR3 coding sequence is TGTGCCAGCAGCTGGGAAACGGGACTAACCCATGAGCAGTACTTC.